This T cell receptor beta chain originates from a study of CD4 T cell repertoires in COVID-19. Study-wide points: Some SARS-CoV-2 clonotypes, between about 7 and 27%, recurred in SARS-CoV and/or HKU1 cultures.

The CDR3 totals 16 residues. The germline CDR1 and CDR2 sequences are SGHKS and YYEKEE (reference sequence). V shed 3 bases and J shed 0 bases, with 15 bases lying between them. As to this clone: Its matching antigen is unknown.

The data were produced by immunoSEQ multiplex PCR, yet TCRdb's version contains in-frame clones alone and is incomplete. The sample includes approximately 75,000 clones, about 83% of them seen just once. Here the sequenced sample was CD4+ T cells from peripheral blood, taken after recovery from COVID-19. This TCR derives from a human donor who had COVID-19. This sequence joins TRBV5-5 and TRBJ2-5, with a possible D match to TRBD1 (6 bases). The CDR3 nucleotides are TGTGCCAGCAGCTCCCCGGGCAGGGGAAACCAAGAGACCCAGTACTTC. Translating it yields CASSSPGRGNQETQYF.